This T cell receptor beta chain is from a study of T cell responses to AZD1222 COVID-19 vaccine. Assay: immunoSEQ multiplex PCR; the TCRdb copy retains only in-frame clones and omits some. The sample consists of 120,000 to 150,000 clones, 90% to 95% of them appearing once. Study-level results: Within unmutated variant regions lay the reported targets of nearly half of spike-specific TCRs. Elevations in Spike-specific TCR breadth and depth followed administration of two AZD1222 doses. Among vaccine-associated CD4 TCRs, coverage spanned spike, with dominance at 160-218 and 743-854. No day 14 peak samples; only post-peak repertoires were characterized.

In the case of this clone: The antigen remains undetermined.

Germline V CDR1 and CDR2: SQVTM, ANQGSEA. Trimming took off 7 bases at V and 0 bases at J, with 19 bases between the two ends. The CDR3 covers 16 residues. This clonotype originated in an adult in good health. The chain employs TRBV29-1 and TRBJ2-1; D is perhaps TRBD2 (6 bases). This specimen consisted of peripheral blood, obtained on day 0 of AZD1222 vaccination. Written as DNA, the CDR3 is TGCAGCGCTGGGGGGTGGGATACCTTCTCCTACAATGAGCAGTTCTTC. Translated, it gives CSAGGWDTFSYNEQFF.